This entry describes one T cell receptor (beta chain). This clonotype was counted a few times. Which antigen it targets is not known. Base quality data are lacking; no much larger clone is found one base away. TCRdb names Illumina NovaSeq 6000 as the instrument used. Using 5'RACE with constant-segment primers, TCRalpha and TCRbeta cDNA libraries were constructed, with sample barcodes and unique molecular identifiers added in the process. RNA was extracted from every sample with Trizol reagent. Amplification of the libraries took two PCR steps, and the second step added a second sample barcode plus Illumina TruSeq adapters. Sequencing of the libraries was done on an Illumina NovaSeq, producing 2 x 150 bp paired-end reads. On the authors' methods: The reads were demultiplexed and collapsed into UMI-guided consensus sequences using migec v1.2.7. With mixcr v2.1.11, UMI consensuses were aligned to TRA and TRB V and J templates and assembled into clonotypes. A clonotype was counted as expanded or contracted only when both edgeR and NoisET called the clonotype significant, with the noise models trained on biological replicates. For edgeR calls, the thresholds were a false discovery rate-adjusted p below 0.01 and a log2 fold-change of 1. As an exploratory analysis of dynamics, PCA with hierarchical clustering was applied to max-normalized trajectories of the 1000 most abundant clonotypes. Separately sequenced CD4+ and CD8+ repertoires were used to assign the CD4 or CD8 phenotype of responding clones. Starting from the raw public reads, TCRdb applied fastp trimming at Q25, assembled clones with MiXCR and retained in-frame beta chains. When rows share a CDR3 protein, they turn into one entry using the most common DNA and genes. The V and J calls here are based on TCRdb, not the publication. Present in this sample are approximately 300,000 distinct CDR3 sequences, 15% to 20% of which were seen just once. Approximately 20% of the sample is held by the ten biggest clonotypes.

Trimming removed 5 bases from V and 6 bases from J, leaving 16 bases between the germline ends. For CDR1 and CDR2, the germline V gene (reference sequence) lists DFQATT and SNEGSKA. There are 13 amino acids in the CDR3, from cysteine to phenylalanine inclusive. Left in the record is the CDR3 DNA by itself, 39 bases read in frame from the first base. These data come from a study of T-cell memory formation after mild COVID-19 (dated by TCRdb to the early 2020s). Some background on the complete study: Most TCR sequence clusters were specific to one of the two donors. In a couple of donors, T-cell clones that expanded and contracted after mild COVID-19 were tracked by sequencing TCRalpha and TCRbeta repertoires over time. Two young, previously healthy adult volunteers, one female and one male, were included in the cohort.

PBMCs were isolated by Ficoll-Paque density gradient centrifugation. Overall results and qualifications from the work: SARS-CoV-2 specificity was not confirmed for the second-wave clones peaking on day 37. Some responding clones were found in pre-infection memory, which suggests that pre-existing cross-reactive memory T cells took part in the SARS-CoV-2 response. Balanced CD4/CD8 phenotypes were observed for clones contracting from day 15 to 85, whereas a bias towards CD4+ was observed for a second wave of clones expanding from day 15 to 37. Only two mild cases were covered by the study, and larger cohorts that include severe cases with pre-infection samples were considered necessary. Contracting CD4+ clones were located mainly in the CM and EM memory subsets, whereas CD8+ clones were found to be enriched in EMRA.

Sequences were obtained from PBMCs or a T cell subset sorted from them (not recorded which). The sequence links TRBV20-1 to TRBJ1-2, with a weak D call of TRBD1 (6 bases match). The source is a man younger than 30 who had mild COVID-19 (a few samples of this study predate the infection). The sample titles of this study are shuffled in the database, so cell type and time point are left out; the donor was told from shared clones. The nucleotide sequence reads as follows: TGCAGTGCTTCCCCTCGGGGACAAGATGGCTACACCTTC. The resulting protein is CSASPRGQDGYTF.